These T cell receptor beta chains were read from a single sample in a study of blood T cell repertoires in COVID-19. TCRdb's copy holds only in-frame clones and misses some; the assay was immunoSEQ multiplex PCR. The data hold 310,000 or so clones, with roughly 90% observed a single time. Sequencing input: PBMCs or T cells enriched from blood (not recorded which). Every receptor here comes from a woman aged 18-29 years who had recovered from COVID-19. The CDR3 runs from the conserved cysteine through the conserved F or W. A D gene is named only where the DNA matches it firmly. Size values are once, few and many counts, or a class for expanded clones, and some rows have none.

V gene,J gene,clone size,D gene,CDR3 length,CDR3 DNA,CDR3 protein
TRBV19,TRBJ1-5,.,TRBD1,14,TGTGCCAGTAGAAGCGGGACAGGCGGTCAGCCCCAGCATTTT,CASRSGTGGQPQHF
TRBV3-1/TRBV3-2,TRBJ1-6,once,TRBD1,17,TGTGCCAGCAGCCCTGGGACAGGGGCCGATTTTAATTCACCCCTCCACTTT,CASSPGTGADFNSPLHF
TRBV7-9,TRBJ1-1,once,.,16,TGTGCCAGCAGCCTAACGTATGGGGCGGCGGACACTGAAGCTTTCTTT,CASSLTYGAADTEAFF
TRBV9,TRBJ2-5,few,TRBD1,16,TGTGCCAGCAGCCTAACGACAGGGGGCGGCTTGGAGACCCAGTACTTC,CASSLTTGGGLETQYF
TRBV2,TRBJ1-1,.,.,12,TGTGCCAGCAGGGAATCGACAGCGCGAGCTTTCTTT,CASRESTARAFF
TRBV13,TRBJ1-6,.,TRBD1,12,TGTGCCAGCAGCACAGGGGGATCACCCCTCCACTTT,CASSTGGSPLHF
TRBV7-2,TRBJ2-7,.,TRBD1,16,TGTGCCAGCAGCCCCTCCTGGGACAGGGTGGTCTACGAGCAGTACTTC,CASSPSWDRVVYEQYF
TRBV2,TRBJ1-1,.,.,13,TGTGCCAGCAGTGAAGGGGCGGGGACTGAAGCTTTCTTT,CASSEGAGTEAFF
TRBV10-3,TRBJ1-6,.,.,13,TGTGCCATCAGGGACAGTTATAATTCACCCCTCCACTTT,CAIRDSYNSPLHF
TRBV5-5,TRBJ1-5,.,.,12,TGTGCCAGCAGCTCTGACTACCAGCCCCAGCATTTT,CASSSDYQPQHF
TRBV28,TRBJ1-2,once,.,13,TGTGCCAGCAGCCCTCCCGCGCGGGATGGCTACACCTTC,CASSPPARDGYTF
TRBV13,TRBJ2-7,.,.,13,TGTGCCAGCAGCCCACGCCGGTTGGACGAGCAGTACTTC,CASSPRRLDEQYF
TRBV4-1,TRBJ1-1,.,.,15,TGCGCCAGCAGCCAAGATCTTGGAACAGGCTTTGAAGCTTTCTTT,CASSQDLGTGFEAFF
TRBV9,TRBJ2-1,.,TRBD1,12,TGTGCCAGCAGCGACAGGGGGCCGGAGCAGTTCTTC,CASSDRGPEQFF
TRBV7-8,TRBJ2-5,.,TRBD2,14,TGTGCCAGCAGCCTACAAGCGGGAGAGGAGACCCAGTACTTC,CASSLQAGEETQYF
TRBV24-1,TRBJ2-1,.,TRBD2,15,TGTGCCACCAGTGACTGGACTAGCGGGACGAATGAGCAGTTCTTC,CATSDWTSGTNEQFF
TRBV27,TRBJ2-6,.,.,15,TGTGCCAGCAGTTCCCTCCCCTCTGGGGCCAACGTCCTGACTTTC,CASSSLPSGANVLTF
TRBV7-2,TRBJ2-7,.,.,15,TGTGCCAGCAGCGCCTCCGGGACTTTTCCCTACGAGCAGTATTTC,CASSASGTFPYEQYF
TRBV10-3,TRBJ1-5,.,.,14,TGTGCCATCAGTGAGTCGCAGGGAAATCAGCCCCAGCATTTT,CAISESQGNQPQHF
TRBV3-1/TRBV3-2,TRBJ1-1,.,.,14,TGTGCCAGCAGCTCTCAGGGGAATGGGCTCGGAGCTTTCTTT,CASSSQGNGLGAFF
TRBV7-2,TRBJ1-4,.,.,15,TGTGCCAGCAGCTCCCAAGTCGGTCTTAGTGAAAAACTGTTTTTT,CASSSQVGLSEKLFF
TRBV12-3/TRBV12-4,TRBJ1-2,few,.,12,TGTGCCAGCAGTTTAGCAGCCTATGGCTACACCTTC,CASSLAAYGYTF
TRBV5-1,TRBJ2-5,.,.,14,TGCGCCAGCAGCTTGGGAAGCGTGAGGGAGACCCAGTACTTC,CASSLGSVRETQYF
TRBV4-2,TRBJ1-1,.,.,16,TGTGCCAGCAGCCAACCCCCGGGCGGGATGAACACTGAAGCTTTCTTT,CASSQPPGGMNTEAFF
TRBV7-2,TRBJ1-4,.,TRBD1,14,TGTGCCAGCAGCTTAGAGGGACAGGGGGAAAAACTGTTTTTT,CASSLEGQGEKLFF
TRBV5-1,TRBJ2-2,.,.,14,TGCGCCAGCAGCTCGGCCGGGGGTGCGGGGGAGCTGTTTTTT,CASSSAGGAGELFF
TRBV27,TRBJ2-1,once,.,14,TGTGCCAGCAGTTTAACGGGGGGAGGGGGTGAGCAGTTCTTC,CASSLTGGGGEQFF
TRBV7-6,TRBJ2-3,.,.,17,TGTGCCAGCAGCTTAGCGCAGGCTGTCGGGGGCACAGATACGCAGTATTTT,CASSLAQAVGGTDTQYF
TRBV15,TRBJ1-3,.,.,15,TGTGCCACCAGCAGAGATGCAGGGTCAGGAAACACCATATATTTT,CATSRDAGSGNTIYF
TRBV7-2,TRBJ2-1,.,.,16,TGTGCCAGCAGCGCCCGACAGGTTCACTCCTACAATGAGCAGTTCTTC,CASSARQVHSYNEQFF
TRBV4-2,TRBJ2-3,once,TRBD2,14,TGTGCCAGCAGCCAAGTCGGGGGGGCCGATACGCAGTATTTT,CASSQVGGADTQYF
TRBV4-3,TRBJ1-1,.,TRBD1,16,TGCGCCAGCAGCCAAGGAACAGGGGGCTGGGACACTGAAGCTTTCTTT,CASSQGTGGWDTEAFF
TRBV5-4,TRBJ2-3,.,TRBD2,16,TGTGCCAGCAGCTTGGAAGCGGGGGCCCGGGGAGATACGCAGTATTTT,CASSLEAGARGDTQYF